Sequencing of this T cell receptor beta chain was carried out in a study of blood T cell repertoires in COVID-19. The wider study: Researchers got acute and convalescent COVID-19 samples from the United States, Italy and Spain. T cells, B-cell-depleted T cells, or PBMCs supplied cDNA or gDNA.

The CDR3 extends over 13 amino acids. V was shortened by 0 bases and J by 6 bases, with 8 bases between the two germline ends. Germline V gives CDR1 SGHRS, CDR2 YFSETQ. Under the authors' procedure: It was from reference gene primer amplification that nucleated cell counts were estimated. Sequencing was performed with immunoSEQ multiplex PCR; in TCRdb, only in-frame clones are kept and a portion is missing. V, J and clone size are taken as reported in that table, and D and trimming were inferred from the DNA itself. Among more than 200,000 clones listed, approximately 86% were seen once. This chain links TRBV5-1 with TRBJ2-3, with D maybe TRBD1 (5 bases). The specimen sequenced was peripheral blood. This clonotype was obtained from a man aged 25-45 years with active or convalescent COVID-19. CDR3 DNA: TGCGCCAGCAGCTTGGCGCAGGGCGATACGCAGTATTTT. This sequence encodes CASSLAQGDTQYF.